Presented here are 3 T cell receptor beta chains from one specimen sequenced in a study of early T cells in non-severe SARS-CoV-2 infection. Each CDR3 protein is one row after TCRdb ran MiXCR on the 5' RACE reads. The data contain approximately 39,000 distinct CDR3 sequences, around 7% of them singletons. The starting material was whole blood, obtained at baseline. These receptors all come from an adult who was a healthcare worker with PCR-confirmed SARS-CoV-2 infection or an uninfected control (not recorded which).

The chain uses TRBV11-2 and TRBJ2-5; 11 bases align to TRBD1. CDR3 length equals 17 residues. Trimming at V came to 5 bases and at J to 5 bases, leaving 13 bases not matched to a gene. CDR1 is SGHAT, CDR2 FQNNGV, per germline. CDR3 sequence reads: CASSPRTGGSSRETQYF. The DNA for the CDR3 is TGTGCCAGCAGCCCGAGGACAGGGGGCAGCTCCAGGGAGACCCAGTACTTC.

With respect to this clonotype: A read error is possible here, since a much larger clone lies one base away. V usage is TRBV7-2 and J usage is TRBJ1-6; no firm D call. The CDR3 loop spans 14 amino acids. Germline CDR1 SGHTA, CDR2 FQGNSA. Here the CDR3 reads CARSLSGYNSPLHF. The CDR3 nucleotides read TGTGCCAGGAGCTTGAGCGGTTATAATTCACCCCTCCACTTT.

This clonotype was observed at least ten times. The rearrangement links TRBV11-2 to TRBJ1-1, with D uncertain. CDR1 is SGHAT and CDR2 is FQNNGV in the germline V gene. V was cut by 0 bases and J by 1 base, with 6 bases left in between. The CDR3 has 14 amino acids. CDR3 region: CASSLDKGNTEAFF. CDR3 DNA: TGTGCCAGCAGCTTAGATAAGGGGAACACTGAAGCTTTCTTT.